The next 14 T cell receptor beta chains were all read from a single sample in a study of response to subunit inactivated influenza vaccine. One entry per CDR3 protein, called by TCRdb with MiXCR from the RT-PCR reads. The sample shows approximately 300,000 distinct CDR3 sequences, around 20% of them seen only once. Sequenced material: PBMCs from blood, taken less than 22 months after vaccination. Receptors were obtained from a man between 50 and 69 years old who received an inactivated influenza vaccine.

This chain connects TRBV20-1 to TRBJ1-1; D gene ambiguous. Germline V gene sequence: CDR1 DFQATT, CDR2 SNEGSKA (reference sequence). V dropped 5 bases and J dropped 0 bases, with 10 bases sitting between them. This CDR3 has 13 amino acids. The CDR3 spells CSASGPMNTEAFF. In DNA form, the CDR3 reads TGCAGTGCTTCCGGGCCCATGAACACTGAAGCTTTCTTT.

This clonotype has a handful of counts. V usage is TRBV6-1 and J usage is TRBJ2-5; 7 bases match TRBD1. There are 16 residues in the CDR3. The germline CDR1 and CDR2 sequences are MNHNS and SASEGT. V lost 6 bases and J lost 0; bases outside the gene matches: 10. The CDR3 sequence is CASSQGTDSYQETQYF. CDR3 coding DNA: TGTGCCAGCAGCCAAGGGACAGACTCGTACCAAGAGACCCAGTACTTC.

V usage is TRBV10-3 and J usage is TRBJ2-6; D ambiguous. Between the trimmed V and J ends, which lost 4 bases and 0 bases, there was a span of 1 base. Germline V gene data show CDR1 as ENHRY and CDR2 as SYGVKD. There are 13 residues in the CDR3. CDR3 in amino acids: CAISVSGANVLTF. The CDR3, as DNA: TGTGCCATCAGTGTCTCTGGGGCCAACGTCCTGACTTTC.

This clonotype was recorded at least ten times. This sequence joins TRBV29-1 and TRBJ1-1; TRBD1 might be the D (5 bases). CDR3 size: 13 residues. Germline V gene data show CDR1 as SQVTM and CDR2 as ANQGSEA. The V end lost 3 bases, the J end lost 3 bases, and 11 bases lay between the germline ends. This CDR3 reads CSVDWGGDTEAFF. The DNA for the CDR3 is TGCAGCGTTGATTGGGGCGGGGACACTGAAGCTTTCTTT.

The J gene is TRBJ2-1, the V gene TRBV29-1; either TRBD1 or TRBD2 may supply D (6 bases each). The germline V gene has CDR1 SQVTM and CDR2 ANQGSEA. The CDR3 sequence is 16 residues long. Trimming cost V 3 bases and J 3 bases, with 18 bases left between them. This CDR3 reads CSVEEIGGGFYNEQFF. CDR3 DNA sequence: TGCAGCGTTGAGGAAATCGGAGGGGGTTTCTACAATGAGCAGTTCTTC.

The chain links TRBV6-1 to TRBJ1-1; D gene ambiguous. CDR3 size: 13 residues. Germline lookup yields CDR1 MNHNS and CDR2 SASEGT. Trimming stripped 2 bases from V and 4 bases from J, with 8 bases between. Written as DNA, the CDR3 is TGTGCCAGCAGTGAACGGAGTGGCACTGAAGCTTTCTTT. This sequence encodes CASSERSGTEAFF.

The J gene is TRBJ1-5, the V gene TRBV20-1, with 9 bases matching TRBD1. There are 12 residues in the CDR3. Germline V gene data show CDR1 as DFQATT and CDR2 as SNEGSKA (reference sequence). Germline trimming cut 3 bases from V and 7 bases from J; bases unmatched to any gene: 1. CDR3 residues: CSARTGGQPQHF. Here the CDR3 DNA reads TGCAGTGCTAGGACAGGGGGACAGCCCCAGCATTTT.

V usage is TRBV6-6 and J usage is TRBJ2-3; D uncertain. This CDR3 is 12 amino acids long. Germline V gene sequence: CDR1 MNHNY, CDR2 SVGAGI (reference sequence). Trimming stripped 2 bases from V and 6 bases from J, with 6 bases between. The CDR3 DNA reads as TGTGCCAGCAGTTACCATTACGATACGCAGTATTTT. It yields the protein CASSYHYDTQYF.

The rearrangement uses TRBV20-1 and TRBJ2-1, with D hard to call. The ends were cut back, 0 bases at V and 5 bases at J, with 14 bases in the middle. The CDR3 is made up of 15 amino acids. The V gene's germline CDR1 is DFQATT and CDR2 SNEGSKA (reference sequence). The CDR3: CSARDGQIRHNEQFF. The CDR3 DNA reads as TGCAGTGCTAGAGATGGTCAGATCAGACACAATGAGCAGTTCTTC.

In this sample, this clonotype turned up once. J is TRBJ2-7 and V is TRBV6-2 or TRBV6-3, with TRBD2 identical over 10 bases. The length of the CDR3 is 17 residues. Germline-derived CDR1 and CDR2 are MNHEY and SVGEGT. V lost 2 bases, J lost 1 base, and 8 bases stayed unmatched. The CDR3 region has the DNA TGTGCCAGCAGTTACCCCTCGACTAGCGGGTATTCCTACGAGCAGTACTTC. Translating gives CASSYPSTSGYSYEQYF.

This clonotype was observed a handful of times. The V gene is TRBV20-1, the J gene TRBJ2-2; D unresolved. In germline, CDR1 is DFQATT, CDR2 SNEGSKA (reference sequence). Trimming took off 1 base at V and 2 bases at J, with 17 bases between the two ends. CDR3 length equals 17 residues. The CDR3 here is CSARGPRYGANTGELFF. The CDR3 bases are TGCAGTGCTAGAGGCCCCCGCTATGGCGCTAACACCGGGGAGCTGTTTTTT.

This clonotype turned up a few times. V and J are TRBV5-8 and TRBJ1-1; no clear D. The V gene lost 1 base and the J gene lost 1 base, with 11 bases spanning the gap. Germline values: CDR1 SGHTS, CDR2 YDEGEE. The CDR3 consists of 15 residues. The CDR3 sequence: CASSLLSSGNTEAFF. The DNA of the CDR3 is TGTGCCAGCAGCTTGTTGTCTTCCGGGAACACTGAAGCTTTCTTT.

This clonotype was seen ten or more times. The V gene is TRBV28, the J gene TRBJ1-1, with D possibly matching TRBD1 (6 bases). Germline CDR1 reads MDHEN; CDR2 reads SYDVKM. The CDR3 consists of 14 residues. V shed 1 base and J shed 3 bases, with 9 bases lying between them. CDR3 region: CASSLSPGDTEAFF. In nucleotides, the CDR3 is TGTGCCAGCAGTTTATCCCCAGGGGACACTGAAGCTTTCTTT.

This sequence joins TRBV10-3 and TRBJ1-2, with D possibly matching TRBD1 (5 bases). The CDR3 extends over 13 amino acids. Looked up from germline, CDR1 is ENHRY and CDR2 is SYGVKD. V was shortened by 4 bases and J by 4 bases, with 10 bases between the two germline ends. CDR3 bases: TGTGCCATCAGTGCCGGGGGATCCTATGGCTACACCTTC. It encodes CAISAGGSYGYTF.